The 14 T cell receptor beta chains below come from one sample, sequenced in a study of T cell responses to AZD1222 COVID-19 vaccine. Repertoires were generated with immunoSEQ multiplex PCR, while TCRdb's copy carries only in-frame clones and drops some. Counted here are 50,000 to 85,000 clones, around 79% occurring once; the ten biggest clones make up approximately 20%. The specimen was peripheral blood, collected on day 0 of MenACWY control vaccination. The receptors shown here come from an adult in good health.

The chain has TRBV19 and TRBJ2-3; no definite D call. Trimming removed 3 bases at V and 8 bases at J, with 15 bases between. Germline V gene data show CDR1 as LNHDA and CDR2 as SQIVND (reference sequence). The CDR3 extends over 14 amino acids. The CDR3 coding sequence is TGTGCCAGTAGTATGAACTTTCCCGCCGGTACGCAGTATTTT. Translation: CASSMNFPAGTQYF.

The J gene is TRBJ2-7, the V gene TRBV7-9, with 7 bases matching TRBD1. Germline V gives CDR1 SEHNR, CDR2 FQNEAQ (reference sequence). The CDR3 runs 12 residues. V shed 5 bases and J 4 bases; nucleotides not matched to a gene: 2. CDR3 amino acids: CASSLTGYEQYF. CDR3 in DNA: TGTGCCAGCAGCCTGACAGGGTACGAGCAGTACTTC.

This clone was seen a handful of times. The chain recombines TRBV2 with TRBJ2-2; D might be TRBD1 (5 bases). CDR3 length equals 15 residues. Trimming shortened V by 3 bases and J by 2 bases, and 10 bases separated the two germline ends. The V gene's germline CDR1 is SNHLY and CDR2 FYNNEI. The CDR3 DNA sequence: TGTGCCAGCAGTGATTGGGGCAGTAACACCGGGGAGCTGTTTTTT. It specifies CASSDWGSNTGELFF.

On this clone: Other DNA sequences from this sample encode an identical CDR3 as well. The chain combines TRBV9 with TRBJ1-1; D perhaps matches TRBD1 (6 bases). The CDR3 consists of 14 residues. V shed 4 bases and J shed 5 bases, with 15 bases lying between them. Germline lookup yields CDR1 SGDLS and CDR2 YYNGEE. For the CDR3, the DNA is TGTGCCAGCAGCCCATCCGGGGGCGGGACTGAAGCTTTCTTT. Its translation is CASSPSGGGTEAFF.

The sample holds a few counts of this clone. This chain uses TRBV2 with TRBJ1-5, with 7 bases aligning to TRBD1. Germline assignment: CDR1 SNHLY and CDR2 FYNNEI. The CDR3 is 14 residues long. The V gene end was trimmed by 6 bases and the J gene end by 6 bases; junction bases not matched to a gene: 8. CDR3 nucleotide sequence: TGTGCCAGCAGGGGGGACCAGGGGGGTCAGCCCCAGCATTTT. It yields the protein CASRGDQGGQPQHF.

The CDR3 here is CASSLRTNEKLFF. The DNA of the CDR3 is TGTGCCAGCAGCTTACGCACTAATGAAAAACTGTTTTTT. This chain connects TRBV7-2 to TRBJ1-4; no reliable D call. This CDR3 spans 13 amino acids. Germline V lookup: CDR1 SGHTA, CDR2 FQGNSA. With 2 bases removed from V and 2 bases from J, the gap between germline ends came to 3 bases.

The chain joins TRBV30 to TRBJ2-1; D gene unclear. Germline V gene sequence: CDR1 GTSNPN, CDR2 SVGIG (reference sequence). V lost 1 base to trimming and J lost 12 bases, with 10 bases between them. The CDR3 spans 11 residues. The CDR3, as DNA: TGTGCCTGGAGTGACTCGGGTCGGCAGTTCTTC. Translation: CAWSDSGRQFF. Complete variable domain (other parts from reference TRBV30 and TRBJ2-1): SQTIHQWPATLVQPVGSPLSLECTVEGTSNPNLYWYRQAAGRGLQLLFYSVGIGQISSEVPQNLSASRPQDRQFILSSKKLLLSDSGFYLCAWSDSGRQFFGPGTRLTVL.

This clone appeared many times. The J gene is TRBJ1-2, the V gene TRBV20-1; TRBD1 aligns across 10 bases. Germline-derived CDR1 and CDR2 are DFQATT and SNEGSKA (reference sequence). This CDR3 spans 13 amino acids. After removal of 3 bases from V and 5 bases from J, the junction contained 3 bases not matched to a gene. The chain's CDR3 is CSASRTGGYGYTF. The CDR3 bases are TGCAGTGCTAGTAGGACAGGGGGATATGGCTACACCTTC.

This rearrangement joins TRBV2 to TRBJ1-3; D gene uncertain. The CDR3 length is 14 residues. Germline V gene lookup returns CDR1 SNHLY and CDR2 FYNNEI. V was clipped by 7 bases and J by 7 bases, with 17 bases between them. CDR3 residues: CASNERRARNTIYF. CDR3 sequence (DNA): TGTGCCAGCAACGAGCGACGTGCGAGGAACACCATATATTTT.

Comment on this clone: The junction departs from germline at one end; a sequencing error may be responsible. The CDR3 protein is CASSKDRGLGNEQFF. CDR3 DNA sequence: TGTGCTAGCAGCAAGGACAGGGGGCTCGGTAATGAGCAGTTCTTC. V usage is TRBV7-7 and J usage is TRBJ2-1, with 11 positions matching TRBD1. Germline V CDR1 and CDR2: SSHAT, FNYEAQ (reference sequence). The CDR3 is 15 residues long.

The CDR3 here is CASSLRGITGEQYF. The CDR3 DNA is TGTGCCAGCAGTTTACGGGGAATAACGGGGGAGCAGTACTTC. The V call is TRBV27, the J call TRBJ2-7; D might be TRBD2 (5 bases). There are 14 residues in the CDR3. Trimming left V 2 bases short and J 7 bases short, with 15 bases between. Looked up from germline, CDR1 is MNHEY and CDR2 is SMNVEV (reference sequence).

This clone has a handful of counts. The genes are TRBV19 and TRBJ1-3; TRBD1 might be the D (6 bases). The CDR3 extends over 14 amino acids. The ends were cut back, 6 bases at V and 0 bases at J, with 9 bases in the middle. Germline lookup yields CDR1 LNHDA and CDR2 SQIVND (reference sequence). CDR3 in DNA: TGTGCCAGTAGCCGACAGGTCTCTGGAAACACCATATATTTT. This sequence encodes CASSRQVSGNTIYF. Based on the CDR3 plus reference TRBV19 and TRBJ1-3, the full variable domain is DGGITQSPKYLFRKEGQNVTLSCEQNLNHDAMYWYRQDPGQGLRLIYYSQIVNDFQKGDIAEGYSVSREKKESFPLTVTSAQKNPTAFYLCASSRQVSGNTIYFGEGSWLTVV.

V usage is TRBV7-9 and J usage is TRBJ2-2, with D possibly being TRBD1 (6 bases). The germline CDR1 and CDR2 sequences are SEHNR and FQNEAQ (reference sequence). The CDR3 has 15 amino acids. The V end was cut by 1 base, the J end by 5 bases, with 11 bases between. CDR3 nucleotides: TGTGCCAGCAGCTTAGACGTCACAGGGACCGGGGAGCTGTTTTTT. It specifies CASSLDVTGTGELFF. The variable domain in full, completed from reference TRBV7-9 and TRBJ2-2, reads DTGVSQNPRHKITKRGQNVTFRCDPISEHNRLYWYRQTLGQGPEFLTYFQNEAQLEKSRLLSDRFSAERPKGSFSTLEIQRTEQGDSAMYLCASSLDVTGTGELFFGEGSRLTVL.

The genes are TRBV3-1 (or the pseudogene TRBV3-2) and TRBJ1-2; 7 bases map to TRBD1. V shed 4 bases, J shed 4 bases, and the junction held 6 bases outside the gene matches. This CDR3 is 14 amino acids long. Looked up from germline, CDR1 is LGHDT and CDR2 is YNNKEL (reference sequence). CDR3 in DNA: TGTGCCAGCAGCCGAGACAGGGATAGCTATGGCTACACCTTC. It codes for CASSRDRDSYGYTF.